This T cell receptor (beta chain) came from a study of blood T cell repertoires in COVID-19. Study-level information: COVID-19 samples from acute and convalescent phases originated in the United States, Italy and Spain. The cDNA or gDNA used as material had been derived from T cells, B-cell-depleted T cells, or PBMCs.

The ends lost 2 bases at V and 4 bases at J; junction bases unmatched: 10. Germline V CDR1 and CDR2: MNHEY, SMNVEV (reference sequence). The CDR3 covers 16 residues. Original data processing: The assay estimated nucleated cells by amplifying reference gene primers. TCRdb keeps only in-frame clones here, not all; method: immunoSEQ multiplex PCR. Clonal size and the V and J genes are those of that table, whereas D and trimming came from the DNA. This table holds around 260,000 clones, approximately 87% found once. The chain is built from TRBV27 and TRBJ1-2, with 7 bases lining up with TRBD1. The sequenced sample was peripheral blood. The receptor comes from a woman aged 50 to 65 with acute or convalescent COVID-19. The CDR3 spells CASSLNSLPGGYGYTF. CDR3 sequence (DNA): TGTGCCAGCAGTTTAAATTCTCTGCCAGGGGGCTATGGCTACACCTTC.